The clone carrying this TCR beta chain was observed at least ten times. The antigen remains unidentified. These data belong to a study of CD8 T cells in ankylosing spondylitis. The study, taken as a whole, reports: Matched ankylosing spondylitis synovial fluid reportedly contained a significantly enriched population of disease-linked clones. Some of these motif variants have turned up before, in reports on reactive arthritis synovial fluid and blood.

From the 5' RACE reads, TCRdb called clonotypes with MiXCR, one entry per CDR3 protein. The sample has about 240,000 distinct CDR3 sequences, 20% to 30% seen once. The sequence was obtained from a male donor with ankylosing spondylitis or in good health (not recorded which). Sequencing was performed on blood, either unsorted or a sorted T cell fraction (not recorded which).

As DNA, the CDR3 is TGTGCCATCAGTAAGAGCGGGGTGAACACCGGGGAGCTGTTTTTT. It codes for CAISKSGVNTGELFF. The V call is TRBV10-3, the J call TRBJ2-2; TRBD2 agrees at 7 bases. The length of the CDR3 is 15 residues. With 5 bases clipped from V and 1 base from J, the junction kept 4 bases outside the gene matches. The germline CDR1 and CDR2 sequences are ENHRY and SYGVKD.